The source of this T cell receptor beta chain is a study of OX40 agonist ivuxolimab in advanced cancers. Sequencing used immunoSEQ multiplex PCR; TCRdb keeps in-frame clones, though not all of them. Altogether about 32,000 clones are present, about 90% being singletons, with the ten largest covering approximately 4.3%. The ends were cut back, 8 bases at V and 6 bases at J, with 14 bases in the middle. The CDR3 spans 13 residues. CDR1 is MDHEN and CDR2 is SYDVKM in the germline V gene. Sequencing was performed on CD4+ or CD8+ T cells sorted from blood, taken in a trial of the OX40 agonist ivuxolimab. The source of this sequence is an adult with an advanced solid tumor such as melanoma, head and neck, liver or kidney cancer. This chain links TRBV28 with TRBJ1-5; D is unclear. This chain's CDR3 is CASGLSKIQPQHF. The CDR3 DNA reads TGTGCCAGCGGTCTATCGAAAATTCAGCCCCAGCATTTT.